This TCR beta chain was recorded in a study of monozygotic twins with inflammatory bowel disease. The CDR3 sequence is 14 residues long. In germline, CDR1 is MNHNS, CDR2 SASEGT. Note on this clonotype: The antigen remains unidentified.

From whole blood, total RNA was isolated without any sorting of T cells. Findings of the study overall: No repertoire similarity difference was seen between concordant and discordant twins; power was possibly limited.

From its re-call of the 5' RACE reads, TCRdb lists each CDR3 protein once, without DNA. In all, the sample yields approximately 380,000 distinct CDR3 sequences. V and J are TRBV6-1 and TRBJ2-7; TCRdb gives TRBD1 as the D gene, but with no DNA this cannot be confirmed. The receptor was derived from a human donor with ulcerative colitis or Crohn's disease, or a healthy co-twin of an affected twin (not recorded which). Specimen: blood. CDR3 sequence reads: CASSTGQGGREQYF.